The clone carrying this T cell receptor (beta chain) came up many times. The antigen remains unidentified. This specimen comes from a study of T cells after yellow fever vaccination. Study-wide results and caveats: Abundant bulk-population clonotypes could contaminate the FACS-sorted repertoires.

Trimming stripped 2 bases from V and 2 bases from J, with 9 bases between. CDR1 is SGHTA and CDR2 is FQGTGA in the germline V gene. The CDR3 extends over 14 amino acids. MiXCR, run by TCRdb on the 5' RACE reads, gives a single entry per CDR3 protein. The repertoire consists of about 400,000 distinct CDR3 sequences, with roughly 11% occurring once and the leading ten covering roughly 18%. The chain combines TRBV7-3 with TRBJ2-5; weak D call: TRBD2 (6 bases). The receptor was derived from a man younger than 30 who received the YFV17D yellow fever vaccine. This material consisted of PBMCs, taken on the day of the first yellow fever vaccination. The CDR3 loop reads CASSLRGRQETQYF. DNA of the CDR3: TGTGCCAGCAGCTTACGAGGGAGGCAAGAGACCCAGTACTTC.